The next 20 T cell receptor beta chains were all read from a single sample in a study of human T cells and chemical hapten exposure. MiXCR, run by TCRdb on the RACE reads, gives a single entry per CDR3 protein. The repertoire holds 80,000 to 100,000 distinct CDR3 sequences, with 8% to 10% as singletons. As for time point: pre-sensitization, week 0. The treatment is: therapeutic diphenylcyclopropenone sensitization with weekly scalp DPC. The sample was whole blood, taken in connection with sensitization to the hapten diphenylcyclopropenone (DPC). The origin of the receptors is a woman aged 40 to 50 with alopecia areata. Some clones in this sample may be carry-over from other donors' samples.

The chain employs TRBV7-9 and TRBJ2-3; D possibly corresponds to TRBD2 (6 bases). Germline CDR1 SEHNR, CDR2 FQNEAQ (reference sequence). With 5 bases removed from V and 5 bases from J, the gap between germline ends came to 14 bases. The length of the CDR3 is 14 residues. The CDR3 is CASSPAMRGDTQYF. CDR3 DNA: TGTGCCAGCAGCCCGGCTATGCGGGGAGATACGCAGTATTTT.

This clonotype occurred a few times. This chain uses TRBV6-6 with TRBJ1-5; no definite D call. Germline V lookup: CDR1 MNHNY, CDR2 SVGAGI (reference sequence). The length of the CDR3 is 12 residues. V lost 4 bases, J lost 3 bases, and 4 bases lay in between. CDR3: CASSFVNQPQHF. CDR3 DNA sequence: TGTGCCAGCAGTTTCGTCAATCAGCCCCAGCATTTT.

Ten or more counts support this clonotype. The V and J genes are TRBV6-5 and TRBJ2-1; D possibly corresponds to TRBD2 (7 bases). In germline, CDR1 is MNHEY, CDR2 SVGAGI. V lost 5 bases to trimming and J lost 8 bases, with 22 bases between them. There are 16 residues in the CDR3. The CDR3 region has the DNA TGTGCCAGCAGTCCCTTCGCGGGGGCGCATCTCGATGAGCAGTTCTTC. The encoded protein is CASSPFAGAHLDEQFF.

This clonotype was seen at least ten times. The chain joins TRBV18 to TRBJ1-1; a possible D gene is TRBD1 (5 bases). The CDR3 consists of 16 residues. Germline V CDR1 and CDR2: KGHSH, LQKENI. V lost 3 bases and J lost 2, with 16 bases in between. As DNA, the CDR3 is TGTGCCAGCTCACCGTTTCTGGGGACCGAAAACACTGAAGCTTTCTTT. Protein: CASSPFLGTENTEAFF. Full variable domain (outside the CDR3, taken from reference TRBV18 and TRBJ1-1): NAGVMQNPRHLVRRRGQEARLRCSPMKGHSHVYWYRQLPEEGLKFMVYLQKENIIDESGMPKERFSAEFPKEGPSILRIQQVVRGDSAAYFCASSPFLGTENTEAFFGQGTRLTVV.

This clonotype occurred many times. The chain couples TRBV4-1 to TRBJ2-7; tentatively, D is TRBD1 (6 bases). Germline CDR1 reads MGHRA; CDR2 reads YSYEKL. The CDR3 spans 18 residues. V shed 3 bases and J shed 1 base, with 22 bases lying between them. CDR3: CASSHTYGQGLGSYEQYF. The CDR3 region has the DNA TGCGCCAGCAGCCATACTTACGGCCAGGGGTTAGGTTCCTACGAGCAGTACTTC.

The chain employs TRBV29-1 and TRBJ2-1; no clear D. V lost 0 bases, J lost 0 bases, and 15 bases lay in between. Germline V gene sequence: CDR1 SQVTM, CDR2 ANQGSEA. The CDR3 contains 17 residues. The DNA of the CDR3 is TGCAGCGTTGAAGAGAGCTGGGGTGACCTCTCCTACAATGAGCAGTTCTTC. This sequence encodes CSVEESWGDLSYNEQFF.

This clonotype came up many times. The chain links TRBV6-5 to TRBJ2-2; D uncertain. Trimming took 4 bases from V and 3 from J, leaving 6 bases between them. CDR1 and CDR2 (germline): MNHEY, SVGAGI. The CDR3 has 13 residues. The CDR3 loop is CASSLVDTGELFF. Written as DNA, the CDR3 is TGTGCCAGCAGTTTAGTAGACACCGGGGAGCTGTTTTTT.

This clonotype was counted at least ten times. This chain connects TRBV12-3 or TRBV12-4 to TRBJ2-2, with D perhaps TRBD1 or TRBD2 (6 bases each). V was clipped by 7 bases and J by 5 bases, with 20 bases between them. The CDR3 contains 16 residues. The CDR3 DNA is TGTGCCAGCACTACAAGTTTCGGGGGCGCGACCGGGGAGCTGTTTTTT. This translates into CASTTSFGGATGELFF.

In its sample, this clonotype was seen many times. The V call is TRBV27, the J call TRBJ1-4, with D maybe TRBD1 (6 bases). Germline CDR1 reads MNHEY; CDR2 reads SMNVEV (reference sequence). The V end was cut by 3 bases, the J end by 6 bases, with 11 bases between. This CDR3 is built from 14 residues. The CDR3 DNA follows: TGTGCCAGCAGTTTCAGGGGTTGGGATGAAAAACTGTTTTTT. Amino acid sequence: CASSFRGWDEKLFF.

This clonotype appeared a few times. The V and J genes are TRBV6-5 and TRBJ1-2, with TRBD1 as a possible D gene (5 bases). The CDR3 runs 15 residues. V lost 0 bases and J lost 2, with 10 bases in between. Germline CDR1 MNHEY, CDR2 SVGAGI. The CDR3 sequence: CASSYSIQGNYGYTF. The CDR3 DNA reads as TGTGCCAGCAGTTACTCGATCCAGGGAAACTATGGCTACACCTTC.

This clonotype has a count of ten or more. This sequence joins TRBV11-2 and TRBJ2-1; no definite D call. The CDR3 loop spans 12 amino acids. V lost 5 bases and J lost 6, with 8 bases in between. CDR1 is SGHAT, CDR2 FQNNGV, per germline. Here the CDR3 DNA reads TGTGCCAGCAGCCCGCAGTCCAATGAGCAGTTCTTC. As protein: CASSPQSNEQFF.

This clonotype was counted ten times or more. V and J are TRBV6-6 and TRBJ1-4, with D perhaps matching TRBD1 (5 bases). There are 14 residues in the CDR3. V lost 6 bases and J lost 16, with 24 bases in between. The germline gives CDR1 MNHNY, CDR2 SVGAGI (reference sequence). CDR3 bases: TGTGCCAGCAGCCTCATCCGGGGCCAGGTAGAAGGGTTTTTT. Amino acid sequence: CASSLIRGQVEGFF.

This clonotype came up many times. The chain joins TRBV18 to TRBJ1-2; D is unresolved. This CDR3 contains 12 residues. Trimming took 2 bases from V and 8 from J, leaving 9 bases between them. CDR1 and CDR2 from the germline V gene are KGHSH and LQKENI. The CDR3 DNA is TGTGCCAGCTCACCAGATCCCCAAGGCTACACCTTC. It codes for CASSPDPQGYTF.

This clonotype appeared many times. The V and J genes are TRBV4-1 and TRBJ2-3; D not resolved. Trimming pared 6 bases from V and 6 bases from J, leaving 16 bases between. Germline values: CDR1 MGHRA, CDR2 YSYEKL. There are 14 residues in the CDR3. In DNA form, the CDR3 reads TGCGCCAGCAGTCTGGTACAAGGTGCGGATACGCAGTATTTT. Translating it yields CASSLVQGADTQYF.

The table lists this clonotype with many counts. The chain has TRBV7-6 and TRBJ2-6; D is possibly TRBD1 (6 bases). The CDR3 is 17 amino acids. Germline CDR1 is SGHVS and CDR2 is FNYEAQ. V lost 4 bases and J lost 0, with 13 bases in between. CDR3 loop: CASSSDSTNSGANVLTF. As DNA, the CDR3 is TGTGCCAGCAGCTCGGACAGCACAAACTCTGGGGCCAACGTCCTGACTTTC. The full variable domain, with the rest looked up from reference TRBV7-6 and TRBJ2-6, is GAGVSQSPRYKVTKRGQDVALRCDPISGHVSLYWYRQALGQGPEFLTYFNYEAQQDKSGLPNDRFSAERPEGSISTLTIQRTEQRDSAMYRCASSSDSTNSGANVLTFGAGSRLTVL.

A few counts support this clonotype. The chain carries TRBV7-9 and TRBJ1-2; D unresolved. The CDR3 has 13 residues. The ends were cut back, 4 bases at V and 6 bases at J, with 12 bases in the middle. CDR1 is SEHNR, CDR2 FQNEAQ, per germline (reference sequence). The CDR3 sequence: CASSSRFGNGYTF. CDR3 coding DNA: TGTGCCAGCAGCTCCAGGTTCGGGAATGGCTACACCTTC.

This clonotype was seen a handful of times. The CDR3 coding sequence is TGTGCCAGCAGCTCAAACCCAGGGTTCAGCACTGAAGCTTTCTTT. This gives the protein CASSSNPGFSTEAFF. The chain joins TRBV7-2 to TRBJ1-1; D perhaps matches TRBD1 (5 bases). Trimming took 4 bases from V and 4 from J, leaving 16 bases between them. The CDR3 extends over 15 amino acids. The germline CDR1 and CDR2 sequences are SGHTA and FQGNSA.

This clonotype was recorded many times. The chain couples TRBV6-6 to TRBJ1-3, with D uncertain. Trimming pared 6 bases from V and 3 bases from J, leaving 9 bases between. The CDR3 is made up of 13 amino acids. The germline CDR1 and CDR2 sequences are MNHNY and SVGAGI (reference sequence). The chain's CDR3 is CASSESYGNTIYF. CDR3 DNA: TGTGCCAGCAGCGAATCCTATGGAAACACCATATATTTT.

The sample holds many counts of this clonotype. The V call is TRBV18, the J call TRBJ2-3; the D is unclear. The germline V gene has CDR1 KGHSH and CDR2 LQKENI. The CDR3 consists of 15 residues. The V and J ends lost 6 bases and 0 bases respectively, with 13 bases between them. The CDR3: CASSRTETSTDTQYF. The CDR3 DNA reads TGTGCCAGCTCGAGAACGGAGACTAGCACAGATACGCAGTATTTT.

The chain combines TRBV7-2 with TRBJ2-2; 7 nucleotides align to TRBD2. Germline V gene lookup returns CDR1 SGHTA and CDR2 FQGNSA. The CDR3 runs to 15 residues. V was pared by 5 bases and J by 3 bases, with 6 bases of the junction left unmatched. The CDR3 region is CASSLGLGDTGELFF. DNA for the CDR3: TGTGCCAGCAGCCTAGGACTAGGCGACACCGGGGAGCTGTTTTTT.